These 11 T cell receptor beta chains originate from one sample sequenced in a study of shared clonotypes between healthy human individuals. CD45RO-negative cells were positively selected for CCR7, leaving out terminally differentiated effector memory CD45RA+ cells. Using immunoSEQ multiplex PCR, the repertoire was profiled, and TCRdb retains in-frame clones only, with some absent. Of roughly 2 million clones detected, 85% to 95% appear once; the ten largest clones hold 1.1%. The material sequenced was naive CD8+ T cells sorted from blood. The receptor source for this set is a man younger than 30 in good health.

This clone was detected a few times. The chain has TRBV7-2 and TRBJ1-5, with no clear D. This CDR3 is 12 amino acids long. CDR1 and CDR2 (germline): SGHTA, FQGNSA. V was pared by 2 bases and J by 12 bases, with 11 bases between. The CDR3 reads CASSLKSSDQHF. CDR3 bases: TGTGCCAGCAGCTTAAAGTCATCAGACCAGCATTTT.

This clone appeared once. The sample has other DNA sequences that encode this CDR3 too. J is TRBJ2-2 and V is TRBV9; the D is unclear. Germline CDR1 SGDLS, CDR2 YYNGEE. The V and J ends lost 2 bases and 3 bases respectively, with 8 bases between them. The CDR3 extends over 14 amino acids. The CDR3 DNA is TGTGCCAGCAGCGTGTCCGGAGACACCGGGGAGCTGTTTTTT. Residues: CASSVSGDTGELFF.

V is TRBV9 and J is TRBJ1-6, with 9 bases fitting TRBD1. The CDR3 has 16 residues. Per germline, CDR1 SGDLS and CDR2 YYNGEE. J lost 4 bases, V lost 3 bases, and 5 bases had no gene match. In nucleotides, the CDR3 is TGTGCCAGCAGCGCGGACAGGGGAATATATAATTCACCCCTCCACTTT. Protein sequence: CASSADRGIYNSPLHF.

A remark on this clone: Other DNA sequences in the same sample also yield this CDR3. CDR3 sequence reads: CASSEAGQGDSPLHF. CDR3 DNA: TGTGCCAGCAGTGAAGCCGGACAGGGGGATTCACCCCTCCACTTT. The chain carries TRBV2 and TRBJ1-6; TRBD1 matches 10 bases. V lost 0 bases to trimming and J lost 8 bases; unmatched junction nucleotides: 1. The CDR3 spans 15 residues. Germline V gene sequence: CDR1 SNHLY, CDR2 FYNNEI.

The chain has TRBV13 and TRBJ2-1; unclear D gene. The germline V gene has CDR1 PRHDT and CDR2 FYEKMQ (reference sequence). CDR3 length: 14 amino acids. The V end lost 4 bases, the J end lost 10 bases, and 17 bases lay between the germline ends. DNA of the CDR3: TGTGCCAGCAGCTCTTTATTCTCGAAGGGAGAGCAGTTCTTC. Translated: CASSSLFSKGEQFF.

This clone was seen only once. The chain uses TRBV7-9 and TRBJ2-7, with unresolved D. V lost 7 bases, J lost 5 bases, and 18 bases lay in between. The CDR3 is made up of 14 amino acids. From germline, CDR1 is SEHNR and CDR2 FQNEAQ (reference sequence). The CDR3 DNA is TGTGCCAGCACTGGGCCCTCCTTGGGCGACGAGCAGTACTTC. It specifies CASTGPSLGDEQYF.

The rearrangement links TRBV5-1 to TRBJ1-2; D is ambiguous. The germline CDR1 and CDR2 sequences are SGHRS and YFSETQ. The CDR3 spans 15 residues. V was clipped by 0 bases and J by 1 base, with 10 bases between them. CDR3 in DNA: TGCGCCAGCAGCTTGGCGGGGTTCGGTAACTATGGCTACACCTTC. It specifies CASSLAGFGNYGYTF.

This clone was seen only once. The chain has TRBV5-1 and TRBJ2-7; D is unresolved. Germline V gene data show CDR1 as SGHRS and CDR2 as YFSETQ. V was shortened by 3 bases and J by 4 bases, with 11 bases between the two germline ends. The CDR3 runs 13 residues. CDR3 protein: CASSSESEYEQYF. The DNA for the CDR3 is TGCGCCAGCAGCTCGGAGAGCGAGTACGAGCAGTACTTC.

The chain recombines TRBV19 with TRBJ1-6, with D possibly being TRBD1 (5 bases). CDR3 size: 12 residues. CDR1 and CDR2 (germline): LNHDA, SQIVND (reference sequence). V lost 7 bases and J lost 9, with 10 bases in between. In DNA, the CDR3 is TGTGCCAGTATAGGCGGGGGTTCACCCCTCCACTTT. Translated, it gives CASIGGGSPLHF. Together with reference TRBV19 and TRBJ1-6, the CDR3 gives the full variable domain: DGGITQSPKYLFRKEGQNVTLSCEQNLNHDAMYWYRQDPGQGLRLIYYSQIVNDFQKGDIAEGYSVSREKKESFPLTVTSAQKNPTAFYLCASIGGGSPLHFGNGTRLTVT.

This rearrangement joins TRBV11-2 to TRBJ2-7, with D hard to call. The CDR3 loop spans 16 amino acids. Trimming stripped 4 bases from V and 0 bases from J, with 16 bases between. Germline V gene data show CDR1 as SGHAT and CDR2 as FQNNGV. CDR3 in amino acids: CASSSRRASSSYEQYF. In nucleotides, the CDR3 is TGTGCCAGCAGCTCAAGAAGGGCTTCGAGCTCCTACGAGCAGTACTTC.

A note on this clone: Other nucleotide sequences in the sample specify the same CDR3. The genes are TRBV27 and TRBJ2-7, with 12 bases identical to TRBD2. V lost 6 bases and J lost 2; bases outside the gene matches: 5. The germline CDR1 and CDR2 sequences are MNHEY and SMNVEV (reference sequence). The CDR3 loop spans 15 amino acids. The CDR3 loop reads CASSPLAGGTYEQYF. CDR3 nucleotide sequence: TGTGCCAGCAGCCCCCTAGCGGGGGGGACCTACGAGCAGTACTTC.